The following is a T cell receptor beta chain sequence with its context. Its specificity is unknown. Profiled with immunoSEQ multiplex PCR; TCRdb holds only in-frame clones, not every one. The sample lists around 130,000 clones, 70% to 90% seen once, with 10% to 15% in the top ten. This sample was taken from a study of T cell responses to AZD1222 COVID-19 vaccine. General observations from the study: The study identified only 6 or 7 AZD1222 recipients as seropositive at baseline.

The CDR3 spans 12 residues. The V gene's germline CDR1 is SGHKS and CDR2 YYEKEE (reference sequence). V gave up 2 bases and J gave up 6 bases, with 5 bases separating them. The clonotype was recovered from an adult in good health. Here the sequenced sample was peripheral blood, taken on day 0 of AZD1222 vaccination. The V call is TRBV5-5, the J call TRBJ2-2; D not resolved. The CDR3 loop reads CASSFMAGELFF. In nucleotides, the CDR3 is TGTGCCAGCAGCTTCATGGCCGGGGAGCTGTTTTTT.